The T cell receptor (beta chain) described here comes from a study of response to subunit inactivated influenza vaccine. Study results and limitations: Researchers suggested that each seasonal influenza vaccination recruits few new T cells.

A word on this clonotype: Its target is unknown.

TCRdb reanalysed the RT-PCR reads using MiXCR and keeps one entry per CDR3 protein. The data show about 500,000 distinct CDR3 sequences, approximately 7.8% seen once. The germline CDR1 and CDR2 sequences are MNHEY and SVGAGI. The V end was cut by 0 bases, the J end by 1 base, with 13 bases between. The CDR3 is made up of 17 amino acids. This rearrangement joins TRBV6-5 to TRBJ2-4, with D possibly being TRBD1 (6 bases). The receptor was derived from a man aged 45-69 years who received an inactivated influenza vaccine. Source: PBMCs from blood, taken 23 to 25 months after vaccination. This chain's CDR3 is CASSYSEGVWAKNIQYF. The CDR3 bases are TGTGCCAGCAGTTACTCAGAGGGGGTGTGGGCCAAAAACATTCAGTACTTC.